The 26 T cell receptor beta chains below all came from one sample that was sequenced in a study of T cell responses to AZD1222 COVID-19 vaccine. Sequencing was performed with immunoSEQ multiplex PCR; in TCRdb, only in-frame clones are kept and a portion is missing. This table has 150,000 or so clones, about 87% appearing once. This material consisted of peripheral blood, taken on day 0 of AZD1222 vaccination. The receptors shown here come from an adult in good health.

The table lists this clone with a count of one. The J gene is TRBJ2-5, the V gene TRBV6-6; D possibly corresponds to TRBD2 (7 bases). This CDR3 has 15 residues. The germline V gene has CDR1 MNHNY and CDR2 SVGAGI (reference sequence). The V gene lost 5 bases and the J gene lost 2 bases, with 15 bases spanning the gap. This CDR3 reads CASSGGRGGQETQYF. Written as DNA, the CDR3 is TGTGCCAGCAGTGGCGGGAGAGGGGGACAAGAGACCCAGTACTTC.

The genes are TRBV3-1 (or the pseudogene TRBV3-2) and TRBJ1-1, with 11 positions matching TRBD1. Germline-derived CDR1 and CDR2 are LGHDT and YNNKEL (reference sequence). This CDR3 spans 15 amino acids. The trim removed 3 bases at V and 5 bases at J, leaving 5 bases unmatched. CDR3 sequence (DNA): TGTGCCAGCAGCCACGGACAGGGGGCGCGGACTGAAGCTTTCTTT. Amino acid sequence: CASSHGQGARTEAFF.

This clone was detected once. This chain links TRBV7-9 with TRBJ1-1; no firm D call. Trimming removed 5 bases at V and 2 bases at J, with 12 bases between. The germline V gene has CDR1 SEHNR and CDR2 FQNEAQ (reference sequence). The CDR3 covers 14 residues. The CDR3 DNA reads TGTGCCAGCAGCGGGCTCAGTTCCAACACTGAAGCTTTCTTT. Protein product: CASSGLSSNTEAFF.

This sequence joins TRBV9 and TRBJ1-6; no clear D. Trimming took off 7 bases at V and 0 bases at J, with 20 bases between the two ends. The CDR3 contains 18 residues. Germline-derived CDR1 and CDR2 are SGDLS and YYNGEE. The CDR3 DNA is TGTGCCAGCGGCGGCGGGTCCACCTTCTCCTCCTATAATTCACCCCTCCACTTT. This translates into CASGGGSTFSSYNSPLHF.

The rearrangement joins TRBV4-3 to TRBJ1-2, with 7 bases fitting TRBD1. This CDR3 has 16 amino acids. J lost 4 bases, V lost 0 bases, and 8 bases had no gene match. The germline V gene encodes CDR1 LGHNA and CDR2 YSLEER. The CDR3 loop is CASSQEAGQIFYGYTF. The DNA for the CDR3 is TGCGCCAGCAGCCAAGAAGCGGGACAGATCTTCTATGGCTACACCTTC.

CDR3 amino acids: CSATGTGSFNEQYF. As DNA, the CDR3 is TGCAGCGCCACCGGGACAGGGTCTTTCAACGAGCAGTACTTC. This chain connects TRBV29-1 to TRBJ2-7, with 9 positions matching TRBD1. V was pared by 7 bases and J by 5 bases, with 12 bases of the junction left unmatched. The CDR3 runs 14 residues. Germline CDR1 SQVTM, CDR2 ANQGSEA.

V is TRBV4-3 and J is TRBJ2-1; a weak D match, TRBD2 (6 bases). Trimming took 4 bases from V and 3 from J, leaving 19 bases between them. The CDR3 covers 17 residues. CDR1 is LGHNA and CDR2 is YSLEER in the germline V gene. For the CDR3, the DNA is TGCGCCAGCAGCCCCAACCCTGGCGGGGATCGCTACAATGAGCAGTTCTTC. Its protein product is CASSPNPGGDRYNEQFF.

The rearrangement links TRBV2 to TRBJ1-1; the D is unclear. Trimming cost V 7 bases and J 0 bases, with 12 bases left between them. This CDR3 is built from 14 residues. The V gene's germline CDR1 is SNHLY and CDR2 FYNNEI. The CDR3 DNA follows: TGTGCCAGCACCCTCAGGAAACTGAACACTGAAGCTTTCTTT. This sequence encodes CASTLRKLNTEAFF.

V gene TRBV28 combines with J gene TRBJ1-2; D is undetermined. This CDR3 region has 14 residues. The germline V gene encodes CDR1 MDHEN and CDR2 SYDVKM. V was clipped by 6 bases and J by 4 bases, with 15 bases between them. The CDR3 loop is CASSTTRVLYGYTF. CDR3 nucleotide sequence: TGTGCCAGCAGCACCACCCGGGTTCTCTATGGCTACACCTTC.

This clone was found once. The CDR3, as DNA: TGCGCCAGCAGCCCCGACAGTCAGAACACTGAAGCTTTCTTT. As protein: CASSPDSQNTEAFF. This sequence joins TRBV4-3 and TRBJ1-1; the D gene is possibly TRBD1 (5 bases). Per germline, CDR1 LGHNA and CDR2 YSLEER. The CDR3 covers 14 residues. V was shortened by 4 bases and J by 1 base, with 10 bases between the two germline ends.

The chain uses TRBV10-2 and TRBJ1-1; 8 bases are shared with TRBD1. The germline V gene has CDR1 WSHSY and CDR2 SAAADI. Trimming at V came to 4 bases and at J to 6 bases, leaving 10 bases not matched to a gene. CDR3 length: 15 residues. As DNA, the CDR3 is TGCGCCAGCAGTGTTATACCGCAGGGGGCGGCTGAAGCTTTCTTT. Encoded protein: CASSVIPQGAAEAFF.

The V and J genes are TRBV7-9 and TRBJ2-7; D is ambiguous. V lost 5 bases and J lost 3, with 14 bases in between. The length of the CDR3 is 14 residues. Germline-derived CDR1 and CDR2 are SEHNR and FQNEAQ (reference sequence). CDR3 DNA: TGTGCCAGCAGCCAGTCCATGGGGAACTACGAGCAGTACTTC. It translates to CASSQSMGNYEQYF.

The CDR3 sequence is CASSLGSGANVLTF. For the CDR3, the DNA is TGTGCCAGCAGTTTGGGCTCTGGGGCCAACGTCCTGACTTTC. The chain has TRBV6-2 or TRBV6-3 and TRBJ2-6; no reliable D call. CDR1 and CDR2 (germline): MNHEY, SVGEGT. There are 14 residues in the CDR3. Trimming pared 4 bases from V and 0 bases from J, leaving 4 bases between.

In DNA, the CDR3 is TGTGCCAGCAGCTTAGCGACTAGCGGGGGGAGCACAGATACGCAGTATTTT. Amino acids: CASSLATSGGSTDTQYF. The rearrangement uses TRBV5-6 and TRBJ2-3; the match to TRBD2 covers 13 bases. The CDR3 has 17 residues. Germline V gene data show CDR1 as SGHDT and CDR2 as YYEEEE. J lost 0 bases, V lost 2 bases, and 3 bases had no gene match.

The V call is TRBV6-5, the J call TRBJ1-5, with D unclear. V was shortened by 6 bases and J by 7 bases, with 16 bases between the two germline ends. Per the germline V gene, CDR1 is MNHEY and CDR2 is SVGAGI. The CDR3 is 14 residues long. The CDR3 bases are TGTGCCAGCAGGCCGGACGGGGTGGGACAGCCCCAGCATTTT. It is translated as CASRPDGVGQPQHF.

This chain joins TRBV4-3 and TRBJ2-7; a possible D gene is TRBD2 (5 bases). The CDR3 is 14 amino acids. V lost 4 bases and J 0 bases, leaving 10 bases between the germline ends. CDR1 and CDR2 from the germline V gene are LGHNA and YSLEER. Here the CDR3 reads CASSPDWNSYEQYF. In nucleotides, the CDR3 is TGCGCCAGCAGCCCGGACTGGAACTCCTACGAGCAGTACTTC.

V usage is TRBV29-1 and J usage is TRBJ1-2, with 8 bases aligning to TRBD1. The germline gives CDR1 SQVTM, CDR2 ANQGSEA. The CDR3 consists of 13 residues. Germline trimming cut 2 bases from V and 4 bases from J; bases unmatched to any gene: 3. This CDR3 reads CSVESGGAYGYTF. In DNA, the CDR3 is TGCAGCGTTGAATCAGGGGGCGCCTATGGCTACACCTTC.

The rearrangement links TRBV5-6 to TRBJ2-3; maybe TRBD1 (7 bases). The CDR3 contains 14 residues. Germline loops: CDR1 SGHDT, CDR2 YYEEEE. Trimming stripped 0 bases from V and 3 bases from J, with 8 bases between. The CDR3 sequence: CASSLAGGTDTQYF. Here the CDR3 DNA reads TGTGCCAGCAGCTTGGCAGGGGGGACAGATACGCAGTATTTT.

The chain recombines TRBV6-5 with TRBJ1-6; D gene unclear. Trimming left V 1 base short and J 9 bases short, with 13 bases between. The CDR3 is 15 amino acids. Germline-derived CDR1 and CDR2 are MNHEY and SVGAGI. DNA of the CDR3: TGTGCCAGCAGTTACTTGATAGGGCAGAGTTCACCCCTCCACTTT. Amino acid sequence: CASSYLIGQSSPLHF.

The V and J genes are TRBV4-1 and TRBJ2-2, with 7 bases fitting TRBD2. Losses at the gene ends were 4 bases for V and 4 bases for J; bases not matched to a gene: 3. Germline CDR1 is MGHRA and CDR2 is YSYEKL. The CDR3 covers 14 residues. The chain's CDR3 is CASSPREGTGELFF. CDR3 in DNA: TGCGCCAGCAGCCCCAGGGAGGGCACCGGGGAGCTGTTTTTT.

The CDR3 region is CASHPSGIYEQYF. The DNA for the CDR3 is TGTGCCAGCCACCCCTCGGGGATCTACGAGCAGTACTTC. The genes are TRBV6-5 and TRBJ2-7, with D tentatively TRBD2 (5 bases). Germline V CDR1 and CDR2: MNHEY, SVGAGI. The CDR3 extends over 13 amino acids. The V gene lost 8 bases and the J gene lost 3 bases, with 14 bases spanning the gap.

V is TRBV6-5 and J is TRBJ1-4; TRBD1 matches 7 bases. Germline V gene lookup returns CDR1 MNHEY and CDR2 SVGAGI. J was trimmed by 10 bases and V by 8 bases; bases with no gene match: 10. The CDR3 is made up of 13 amino acids. In nucleotides, the CDR3 is TGTGCCAGCCTGGGACAGATTCCAGGAAAACTGTTTTTT. This sequence encodes CASLGQIPGKLFF.

The genes are TRBV5-4 and TRBJ1-1; D may be TRBD1 (5 bases). From germline, CDR1 is SGHNT and CDR2 YYREEE (reference sequence). V lost 4 bases, J lost 1 base, and 14 bases lay in between. This CDR3 spans 15 amino acids. CDR3 sequence (DNA): TGTGCCAGCAGCCGCCGACAGAGTGGGAACACTGAAGCTTTCTTT. This encodes CASSRRQSGNTEAFF.

This chain links TRBV27 with TRBJ1-1; D is unresolved. The CDR3 extends over 13 amino acids. The germline V gene has CDR1 MNHEY and CDR2 SMNVEV (reference sequence). V shed 5 bases and J shed 1 base, with 8 bases lying between them. For the CDR3, the DNA is TGTGCCAGCAGTGCCACAGAGAACACTGAAGCTTTCTTT. Residues: CASSATENTEAFF.

This clone was seen a few times. The rearrangement links TRBV5-6 to TRBJ1-4, with 8 bases fitting TRBD1. The CDR3 contains 18 residues. Germline V lookup: CDR1 SGHDT, CDR2 YYEEEE. After removal of 0 bases from V and 4 bases from J, the junction contained 11 bases not matched to a gene. Here the CDR3 reads CASSLDRGILAGNEKLFF. CDR3 nucleotides: TGTGCCAGCAGCTTGGACAGGGGGATTCTGGCGGGTAATGAAAAACTGTTTTTT.

V gene TRBV7-2 combines with J gene TRBJ2-3, with D perhaps TRBD1 or TRBD2 (6 bases each). Trimming shortened V by 2 bases and J by 6 bases, and 12 bases separated the two germline ends. The CDR3 extends over 14 amino acids. Germline V gene sequence: CDR1 SGHTA, CDR2 FQGNSA. CDR3 DNA: TGTGCCAGCAGCTTACGGTCGGGGGCCGATACGCAGTATTTT. Its translation: CASSLRSGADTQYF.